Given below is one T cell receptor (beta chain) in context. The length of the CDR3 is 14 residues. Germline CDR1 and CDR2: MGHRA and YSYEKL. Trimming pared 0 bases from V and 1 base from J, leaving 7 bases between. The data were taken from a study of control samples from healthy donors and cancer patients. The data were produced by immunoSEQ multiplex PCR, yet TCRdb's version contains in-frame clones alone and is incomplete. Altogether about 140,000 clones are present, 91% being singletons, with the ten largest covering 5.5% to 7.5%. This sequence was found in a man aged 18-30 years in good health. The rearrangement uses TRBV4-1 and TRBJ2-7; D perhaps matches TRBD1 (5 bases). Sequenced: blood. CDR3 in DNA: TGCGCCAGCAGCCAAGAAGACAGATCCTACGAGCAGTACTTC. Its protein is CASSQEDRSYEQYF.